A single sample is the source of the 15 T cell receptor beta chains below, sequenced in a study of vaccination and CD4 T cells after COVID-19. These receptors' antigens are unknown. The Oncomine TCR Beta short-read assay was what sequenced the DNA obtained from cultured CD4+ T cells. TCRdb itself ran the PCR reads through MiXCR, one entry per CDR3 protein. The sample contains roughly 20,000 distinct CDR3 sequences, roughly 51% of which appear only once. Documented treatment: approximately 11-day PBMC culture with coronavirus spike peptide pools or control peptides (ViraFEST assay). Sequencing was carried out using CD4+ T cells from blood, cultured in vitro. The receptors derive from a human donor who had recovered from COVID-19.

The chain recombines TRBV12-3 or TRBV12-4 with TRBJ1-6, with D uncertain. Trimming removed 1 base from V and 7 bases from J, with 8 bases in between. The CDR3 loop spans 14 amino acids. CDR3 region: CASSLGTVNSPLHF. The CDR3 region has the DNA TGTGCCAGCAGTTTAGGGACGGTGAATTCACCCCTCCACTTT.

In this sample, this clonotype turned up a few times. The chain recombines TRBV5-1 with TRBJ1-1; D might be TRBD1 (5 bases). Germline CDR1 reads SGHRS; CDR2 reads YFSETQ. CDR3 length: 14 amino acids. With 0 bases removed from V and 4 bases from J, the gap between germline ends came to 10 bases. For the CDR3, the DNA is TGCGCCAGCAGCTTGGAGCAGGGCCCCACTGAAGCTTTCTTT. It translates to CASSLEQGPTEAFF.

The V and J genes are TRBV4-1 and TRBJ2-7, with D unresolved. This CDR3 has 12 residues. Per germline, CDR1 MGHRA and CDR2 YSYEKL. The germline V and J ends were trimmed by 3 bases and 0 bases, with 3 bases remaining between them. DNA for the CDR3: TGCGCCAGCAGCCATAACTCCTACGAGCAGTACTTC. This translates into CASSHNSYEQYF.

The CDR3 nucleotides are TGCGCCAGCAGTGAACGGGACCGAGATTATGGCTACACCTTC. This encodes CASSERDRDYGYTF. The genes are TRBV10-1 and TRBJ1-2, with D possibly being TRBD1 (5 bases). V was shortened by 3 bases and J by 5 bases, with 13 bases between the two germline ends. The CDR3 length is 14 residues. Germline V gene sequence: CDR1 WNHNN, CDR2 SYGVQD (reference sequence).

The table lists this clonotype with a count of one. The J gene is TRBJ2-3, the V gene TRBV4-2, with D possibly being TRBD1 or TRBD2 (6 bases each). The length of the CDR3 is 16 residues. V was clipped by 4 bases and J by 3 bases, with 17 bases between them. Looked up from germline, CDR1 is LGHNA and CDR2 is YNFKEQ. CDR3 sequence reads: CASSPIGGPGTDTQYF. The CDR3 coding sequence is TGTGCCAGCAGCCCTATCGGGGGCCCGGGGACAGATACGCAGTATTTT.

This chain uses TRBV20-1 with TRBJ1-5; D possibly corresponds to TRBD1 (6 bases). Trimming removed 5 bases at V and 1 base at J, with 12 bases between. Per germline, CDR1 DFQATT and CDR2 SNEGSKA (reference sequence). The CDR3 loop spans 14 amino acids. CDR3 bases: TGCAGTGCTGAGCCGGGACACAGCAATCAGCCCCAGCATTTT. Translated: CSAEPGHSNQPQHF.

This chain uses TRBV20-1 with TRBJ1-3; possible D gene TRBD1, 5 bases. CDR3 length equals 14 residues. Trimming stripped 1 base from V and 3 bases from J, with 10 bases between. Per the germline V gene, CDR1 is DFQATT and CDR2 is SNEGSKA (reference sequence). The CDR3 is CSARGMGGGNTIYF. The CDR3 coding sequence is TGCAGTGCTAGAGGAATGGGGGGTGGAAACACCATATATTTT.

V is TRBV18 and J is TRBJ2-5, with 8 bases identical to TRBD1. The germline CDR1 and CDR2 sequences are KGHSH and LQKENI. The CDR3 contains 14 residues. V lost 5 bases and J lost 5; bases outside the gene matches: 7. CDR3 loop: CASSARQGMETQYF. The CDR3 DNA sequence: TGTGCCAGCTCAGCCCGACAGGGGATGGAGACCCAGTACTTC.

This chain connects TRBV20-1 to TRBJ2-1; unclear D gene. The V gene lost 2 bases and the J gene lost 5 bases, with 7 bases spanning the gap. Looked up from germline, CDR1 is DFQATT and CDR2 is SNEGSKA (reference sequence). The CDR3 is 12 residues long. CDR3 DNA sequence: TGCAGTGCTAGAAGTTCACACAATGAGCAGTTCTTC. Protein product: CSARSSHNEQFF.

The V call is TRBV5-1, the J call TRBJ2-2; D unclear. The CDR3 extends over 15 amino acids. In germline, CDR1 is SGHRS, CDR2 YFSETQ. The germline V and J ends were trimmed by 4 bases and 4 bases, with 14 bases remaining between them. In DNA form, the CDR3 reads TGCGCCAGCAGCCTTTTAGGAAGGAGCACCGGGGAGCTGTTTTTT. Encoded protein: CASSLLGRSTGELFF.

The chain couples TRBV5-1 to TRBJ2-1; 14 bases line up with TRBD2. Germline assignment: CDR1 SGHRS and CDR2 YFSETQ. Trimming took 2 bases from V and 3 from J; bases not matched to a gene: 1. The CDR3 runs to 16 residues. CDR3 nucleotides: TGCGCCAGCAGCTTCGGGACTAGCGGGGGCTACAATGAGCAGTTCTTC. Amino acids: CASSFGTSGGYNEQFF. Full variable domain (rest looked up from reference TRBV5-1 and TRBJ2-1): KAGVTQTPRYLIKTRGQQVTLSCSPISGHRSVSWYQQTPGQGLQFLFEYFSETQRNKGNFPGRFSGRQFSNSRSEMNVSTLELGDSALYLCASSFGTSGGYNEQFFGPGTRLTVL.

This clonotype was seen only a few times. This sequence joins TRBV6-1 and TRBJ1-5, with a tentative D call TRBD1 (5 bases). Germline values: CDR1 MNHNS, CDR2 SASEGT. This CDR3 has 16 residues. Trimming took 5 bases from V and 2 from J, leaving 16 bases between them. CDR3 in amino acids: CASSKTQGAGNQPQHF. The CDR3 nucleotides are TGTGCCAGCAGTAAAACCCAGGGTGCGGGCAATCAGCCCCAGCATTTT.

The CDR3 here is CASSRQGRNSPLHF. In DNA, the CDR3 is TGTGCCAGCAGTCGACAGGGTAGGAATTCACCCCTCCACTTT. The rearrangement links TRBV12-3 or TRBV12-4 to TRBJ1-6; 7 bases match TRBD1. V was pared by 5 bases and J by 7 bases, with 5 bases of the junction left unmatched. The CDR3 is 14 residues long.

As for this clonotype: A much larger clone differs from this one at a single base, so this may be a read error. The chain has TRBV10-1 and TRBJ1-2, with no clear D. Trimming pared 5 bases from V and 2 bases from J, leaving 12 bases between. The germline gives CDR1 WNHNN, CDR2 SYGVQD (reference sequence). This CDR3 spans 14 amino acids. The DNA for the CDR3 is TGCGCCAGCAGTACGGCGGAGTTCAACTATGGCTACACCTTC. It codes for CASSTAEFNYGYTF.

The CDR3: CASSLYPRTSGSRTDTQYF. The CDR3 DNA is TGTGCCAGCAGCTTATATCCCCGGACTAGCGGGAGTCGGACAGATACGCAGTATTTT. This chain joins TRBV7-3 and TRBJ2-3; 13 bases line up with TRBD2. The V gene's germline CDR1 is SGHTA and CDR2 FQGTGA. This CDR3 is built from 19 residues. The V gene end was trimmed by 2 bases and the J gene end by 3 bases; junction bases not matched to a gene: 11.